The subject of this entry is one T cell receptor beta chain. This entry is derived from a study of CD8 T cells in Susac syndrome. V lost 6 bases and J lost 0; bases outside the gene matches: 3. The CDR3 has 14 amino acids. With random hexamers, reverse transcription was performed on roughly 0.45 to 1 ug of RNA. By means of immunoSEQ multiplex PCR, TCR beta CDR3 spanning 54 Vbeta and 13 Jbeta underwent amplification. TCRdb fed the immunoSEQ multiplex PCR reads into MiXCR, producing one record per CDR3 protein. Of about 280,000 distinct CDR3 sequences listed, approximately 85% are singletons. CD8+ and CD4+ T cells from blood underwent TCR beta sequencing, which was carried out in a high-throughput format. Negative isolation was applied to CD8+ and CD4+ T cells, and FACS enrichment was applied to TEMRA cells.

Sequencing was carried out using CD8+ T cells from PBMCs. The chain recombines TRBV12-3 or TRBV12-4 with TRBJ2-7; 9 bases align to TRBD1. The receptor comes from a human donor with multiple sclerosis. The CDR3 region has the DNA TGTGCCAGCAGGGACAGGGGTGGCTCCTACGAGCAGTACTTC. Translated: CASRDRGGSYEQYF.